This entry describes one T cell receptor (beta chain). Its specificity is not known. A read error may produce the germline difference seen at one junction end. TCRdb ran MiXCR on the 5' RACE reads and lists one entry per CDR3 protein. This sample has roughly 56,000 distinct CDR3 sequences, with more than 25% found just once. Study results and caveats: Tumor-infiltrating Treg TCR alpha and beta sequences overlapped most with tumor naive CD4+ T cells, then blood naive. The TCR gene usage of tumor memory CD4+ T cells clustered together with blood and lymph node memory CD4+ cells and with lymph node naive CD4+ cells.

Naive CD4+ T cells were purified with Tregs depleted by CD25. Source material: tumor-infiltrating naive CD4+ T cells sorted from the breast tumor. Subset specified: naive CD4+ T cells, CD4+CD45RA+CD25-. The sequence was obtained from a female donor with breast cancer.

CDR3 coding DNA: TGTGCTAGCAGCATCGGACAGATAAATGAGCAGTTCTTC. This sequence encodes CASSIGQINEQFF. This rearrangement joins TRBV7-7 to TRBJ2-1; the D gene is possibly TRBD1 (6 bases). The CDR3 has 13 amino acids. Germline V CDR1 and CDR2: SSHAT, FNYEAQ (reference sequence).